The rows below give T cell receptor beta chains drawn from one sample of a study of cytomegalovirus exposure and HLA in healthy donors. Sequencing used immunoSEQ multiplex PCR; TCRdb keeps in-frame clones, though not all of them. The table has approximately 280,000 clones, around 87% seen once. The sequenced sample consisted of PBMCs. The receptors come from a woman aged 18-29 years in good health and CMV-seronegative. CDR3s include the opening cysteine and the closing phenylalanine or tryptophan. A D gene is named only where the DNA matches it firmly. Clone size is shown for a subset of rows, as once, few, many or a class of expanded clone.

size	J	V	D	CDR3	DNA
.	TRBJ2-3	TRBV27	.	CASSLLSTDTQYF	TGTGCCAGCAGTTTACTGAGCACAGATACGCAGTATTTT
.	TRBJ1-1	TRBV19	.	CASSSYTHTEAFF	TGTGCCAGTAGTTCGTACACCCACACTGAAGCTTTCTTT
.	TRBJ2-5	TRBV6-5	.	CASSYWPTSETQYF	TGTGCCAGCAGTTACTGGCCCACGTCAGAGACCCAGTACTTC
once	TRBJ1-1	TRBV7-6	.	CASSLASRGDTEAFF	TGTGCCAGCAGCTTAGCTAGCCGGGGGGACACTGAAGCTTTCTTT
.	TRBJ2-7	TRBV28	.	CASSLAPQGSPISEQYF	TGTGCCAGCAGTTTAGCCCCACAGGGATCCCCAATTAGTGAGCAGTACTTC
.	TRBJ1-2	TRBV11-2	.	CASTEEGNYGYTF	TGTGCCAGCACCGAGGAGGGGAACTATGGCTACACCTTC
.	TRBJ1-3	TRBV19	.	CASSTRPTGYSGNTIYF	TGTGCCAGTAGTACCCGTCCGACAGGTTACTCTGGAAACACCATATATTTT
.	TRBJ2-2	TRBV6-5	.	CASGGFTGELFF	TGTGCCAGCGGAGGATTCACCGGGGAGCTGTTTTTT
.	TRBJ1-1	TRBV5-1	TRBD1	CASSLDGTGGGTEAFF	TGCGCCAGCAGCTTGGACGGGACAGGGGGGGGGACTGAAGCTTTCTTT
.	TRBJ1-2	TRBV30	.	CAWSPTGLKTLYGYTF	TGTGCCTGGAGCCCCACCGGGTTAAAGACCCTCTATGGCTACACCTTC
.	TRBJ1-1	TRBV2	.	CASSELPPGAIPPGAFF	TGTGCCAGCAGTGAATTACCCCCAGGGGCGATTCCCCCGGGAGCTTTCTTT
.	TRBJ1-1	TRBV10-3	.	CAIRAGMNTEAFF	TGTGCCATCAGGGCAGGGATGAACACTGAAGCTTTCTTT
.	TRBJ2-3	TRBV4-1	.	CASSQATDTQYF	TGCGCCAGCAGCCAAGCGACAGATACGCAGTATTTT
.	TRBJ2-7	TRBV28	.	CASSSGIEQYF	TGTGCCAGCAGCTCAGGGATCGAGCAGTACTTC
.	TRBJ1-3	TRBV4-1	.	CASSPMGRLESSGNTIYF	TGCGCCAGCAGCCCCATGGGGCGGTTGGAAAGCTCTGGAAACACCATATATTTT
.	TRBJ1-2	TRBV5-1	TRBD1	CASSPDRRDYGYTF	TGCGCCAGCAGCCCGGACAGGAGGGACTATGGCTACACCTTC
.	TRBJ2-7	TRBV23-1	.	CARGGEYPYEQYF	TGCGCCAGAGGCGGCGAGTACCCCTACGAGCAGTACTTC
few	TRBJ2-1	TRBV4-3	TRBD2	CASSQDGGSSYNEQFF	TGCGCCAGCAGCCAAGATGGCGGGAGCTCCTACAATGAGCAGTTCTTC
.	TRBJ2-2	TRBV7-7	TRBD2	CASRAGGLTGELFF	TGTGCCAGCAGGGCGGGAGGTCTAACCGGGGAGCTGTTTTTT
.	TRBJ2-6	TRBV28	.	CASSTLSRSWANVLTF	TGTGCCAGCAGTACCCTTTCGCGATCCTGGGCCAACGTCCTGACTTTC
.	TRBJ1-1	TRBV5-8	.	CASSLRGNTEAFF	TGTGCCAGCAGCTTAAGGGGGAACACTGAAGCTTTCTTT
.	TRBJ1-4	TRBV5-6	TRBD1	CASSSWGQINEKLFF	TGTGCCAGCAGCTCATGGGGACAGATTAATGAAAAACTGTTTTTT
.	TRBJ2-7	TRBV28	.	CASNSQGTSYEQYF	TGTGCCAGCAATTCACAGGGGACTAGCTACGAGCAGTACTTC
.	TRBJ2-2	TRBV11-3	.	CASSLAESAFGELFF	TGTGCCAGCAGCTTAGCGGAGTCTGCGTTCGGGGAGCTGTTTTTT
.	TRBJ1-1	TRBV18	.	CASSPPGRNTEAFF	TGTGCCAGCTCACCACCGGGCAGAAACACTGAAGCTTTCTTT
medium-sized	TRBJ2-7	TRBV5-1	.	CASSPWPEGGYEQYF	TGCGCCAGCAGCCCCTGGCCGGAGGGAGGCTACGAGCAGTACTTC
.	TRBJ1-5	TRBV28	TRBD1	CASSWGIGGGGQPQHF	TGTGCCAGCAGTTGGGGGATAGGGGGCGGCGGTCAGCCCCAGCATTTT
.	TRBJ1-1	TRBV9	.	CASSAGGRSEAFF	TGTGCCAGCAGCGCCGGGGGAAGAAGTGAAGCTTTCTTT
.	TRBJ2-7	TRBV5-1	TRBD2	CASRPTSGNEQYF	TGCGCCAGCAGACCCACTAGCGGGAACGAGCAGTACTTC
.	TRBJ2-7	TRBV4-3	.	CASSQTPGGGYYEQYF	TGCGCCAGCAGCCAGACCCCAGGGGGAGGCTACTACGAGCAGTACTTC
.	TRBJ1-5	TRBV9	.	CASSGQDSNQPQHF	TGTGCCAGCAGCGGACAAGACAGCAATCAGCCCCAGCATTTT
once	TRBJ2-1	TRBV19	TRBD2	CASSLGGSSYNEQFF	TGTGCCAGTTCTTTGGGCGGGAGCTCCTACAATGAGCAGTTCTTC
.	TRBJ2-5	TRBV19	.	CASSPTLVETQYF	TGTGCCAGTAGCCCTACCCTGGTAGAGACCCAGTACTTC
.	TRBJ2-7	TRBV6-8	TRBD1	CASRRTGPTLPYEQYF	TGTGCCAGCAGGCGGACAGGGCCTACCCTTCCCTACGAGCAGTACTTC
.	TRBJ1-1	TRBV28	TRBD1	CASSFLPGQGMAEAFF	TGTGCCAGCAGTTTCTTGCCGGGACAGGGGATGGCTGAAGCTTTCTTT
.	TRBJ1-1	TRBV5-1	TRBD1	CASSPWAQGAKENTEAFF	TGCGCCAGCAGCCCCTGGGCGCAGGGGGCCAAAGAGAACACTGAAGCTTTCTTT
.	TRBJ1-2	TRBV10-3	TRBD1	CAIDTGQGADYGYTF	TGTGCCATAGACACGGGACAGGGGGCCGACTATGGCTACACCTTC
.	TRBJ1-1	TRBV4-1	.	CASSQDWGRLAGTEAFF	TGCGCCAGCAGCCAAGATTGGGGACGCTTGGCGGGGACTGAAGCTTTCTTT
.	TRBJ1-2	TRBV6-5	.	CASSYKGFGEDGYTF	TGTGCCAGCAGTTACAAGGGCTTCGGGGAGGATGGCTACACCTTC
.	TRBJ2-1	TRBV30	TRBD2	CAWSVSGSPYNEQFF	TGTGCCTGGAGTGTCAGCGGGAGTCCCTACAATGAGCAGTTCTTC
.	TRBJ1-5	TRBV4-1	TRBD1	CASRPRDRRKQPQHF	TGCGCCAGCAGACCCCGGGACAGGCGCAAACAGCCCCAGCATTTT
once	TRBJ2-5	TRBV6-5	TRBD1	CASTQPGQGGETQYF	TGTGCCAGCACTCAGCCGGGACAGGGAGGAGAGACCCAGTACTTC
.	TRBJ1-1	TRBV5-6	TRBD1	CASSLSGGTEAFF	TGTGCCAGCAGCTTGTCAGGGGGCACTGAAGCTTTCTTT
once	TRBJ2-3	TRBV27	.	CASSPLPLDPGTDTQYF	TGTGCCAGCAGTCCCCTCCCACTAGACCCTGGAACAGATACGCAGTATTTT
.	TRBJ1-1	TRBV6-1	.	CASSPRPGNRNEAFF	TGTGCCAGCAGCCCAAGGCCGGGGAACCGCAATGAAGCTTTCTTT
.	TRBJ2-7	TRBV11-2	TRBD2	CASSPIAGGRDEQYF	TGTGCCAGCAGCCCGATAGCGGGAGGGAGAGACGAGCAGTACTTC
.	TRBJ1-4	TRBV7-2	.	CASSLAATNEKLFF	TGTGCCAGCAGCTTGGCAGCAACTAATGAAAAACTGTTTTTT
.	TRBJ1-4	TRBV28	.	CASSQAGPNEKLFF	TGTGCCAGCAGTCAGGCGGGGCCTAATGAAAAACTGTTTTTT
.	TRBJ1-2	TRBV28	TRBD1	CASSLRDRGYGYTF	TGTGCCAGCAGTTTACGAGACAGGGGATATGGCTACACCTTC
.	TRBJ1-1	TRBV27	.	CASSLSRGGPEAFF	TGTGCCAGCAGTTTATCGAGGGGGGGCCCTGAAGCTTTCTTT
.	TRBJ1-5	TRBV2	.	CASSEPNNDQPQHF	TGTGCCAGCAGTGAGCCCAACAACGATCAGCCCCAGCATTTT
.	TRBJ1-2	TRBV15	TRBD1	CATSGPGQGADGYTF	TGTGCCACCAGCGGTCCGGGACAGGGGGCAGATGGCTACACCTTC
.	TRBJ1-5	TRBV4-3	TRBD1	CASSLRTGGDQPQHF	TGCGCCAGCAGCCTTCGGACAGGGGGGGATCAGCCCCAGCATTTT
.	TRBJ2-4	TRBV27	.	CASSLTAGIAKNIQYF	TGTGCCAGCAGTTTAACGGCGGGAATAGCCAAAAACATTCAGTACTTC
.	TRBJ2-3	TRBV9	.	CASSVGLGADTQYF	TGTGCCAGCAGCGTCGGCCTGGGCGCAGATACGCAGTATTTT
.	TRBJ2-7	TRBV19	TRBD1	CASSRVQGAAYEQYF	TGTGCCAGTAGCAGGGTCCAGGGGGCGGCCTACGAGCAGTACTTC
.	TRBJ2-1	TRBV27	.	CASSWGPGNEQFF	TGTGCCAGCAGTTGGGGCCCCGGCAATGAGCAGTTCTTC